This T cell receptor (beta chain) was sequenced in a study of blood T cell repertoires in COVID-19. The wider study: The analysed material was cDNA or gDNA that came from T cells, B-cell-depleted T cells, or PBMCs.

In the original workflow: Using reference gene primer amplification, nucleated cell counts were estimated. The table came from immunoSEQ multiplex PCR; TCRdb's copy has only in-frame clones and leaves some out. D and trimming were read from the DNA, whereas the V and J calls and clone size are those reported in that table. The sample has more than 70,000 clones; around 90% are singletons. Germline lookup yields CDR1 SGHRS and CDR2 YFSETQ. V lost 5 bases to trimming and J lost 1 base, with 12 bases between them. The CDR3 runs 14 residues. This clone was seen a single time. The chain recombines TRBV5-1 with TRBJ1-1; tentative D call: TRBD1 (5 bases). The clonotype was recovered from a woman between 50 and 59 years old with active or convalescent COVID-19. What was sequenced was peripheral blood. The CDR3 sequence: CASSVAGGNTEAFF. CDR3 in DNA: TGCGCCAGCAGTGTTGCCGGGGGGAACACTGAAGCTTTCTTT.